These T cell receptor beta chains were read from a single sample in a study of cytomegalovirus exposure and HLA in healthy donors. Using immunoSEQ multiplex PCR, the repertoire was profiled, and TCRdb retains in-frame clones only, with some absent. The sample has 150,000 to 200,000 clones. Sequencing used PBMCs. These TCRs come from a woman aged 18-29 years in good health and CMV-seropositive. Both conserved end residues are part of each CDR3. D genes are given only for firm matches.

j_call: TRBJ2-5; d_call: TRBD2; v_call: TRBV2; cdr3_aa: CASTRLAGGQETQYF; cdr3_nt: TGTGCCAGCACCCGACTAGCGGGGGGGCAAGAGACCCAGTACTTC
j_call: TRBJ2-1; d_call: NA; v_call: TRBV27; cdr3_aa: CASSLPPEQFF; cdr3_nt: TGTGCCAGCAGTCTCCCCCCCGAGCAGTTCTTC
j_call: TRBJ2-7; d_call: NA; v_call: TRBV5-4; cdr3_aa: CASSDRDLAYEQYF; cdr3_nt: TGTGCCAGCAGCGACCGGGACTTAGCCTACGAGCAGTACTTC
j_call: TRBJ2-7; d_call: NA; v_call: TRBV19; cdr3_aa: CASSTQETYEQYF; cdr3_nt: TGTGCCAGTAGTACACAGGAGACCTACGAGCAGTACTTC
j_call: TRBJ1-6; d_call: NA; v_call: TRBV6-1; cdr3_aa: CASSEGRGANSPLHF; cdr3_nt: TGTGCCAGCAGTGAAGGGCGGGGAGCAAATTCACCCCTCCACTTT
j_call: TRBJ1-6; d_call: NA; v_call: TRBV7-9; cdr3_aa: CASSFNRDNSPLHF; cdr3_nt: TGTGCCAGCAGCTTTAACAGGGATAACTCACCCCTCCACTTT
j_call: TRBJ2-2; d_call: NA; v_call: TRBV6-5; cdr3_aa: CASSPRASNTGELFF; cdr3_nt: TGTGCCAGCAGTCCGAGGGCTTCTAACACCGGGGAGCTGTTTTTT
j_call: TRBJ1-3; d_call: NA; v_call: TRBV4-2; cdr3_aa: CASSQGGVSGNTIYF; cdr3_nt: TGTGCCAGCAGCCAAGGGGGGGTCTCTGGAAACACCATATATTTT
j_call: TRBJ1-4; d_call: NA; v_call: TRBV6-1; cdr3_aa: CASSFFPATNEKLFF; cdr3_nt: TGTGCCAGCAGTTTCTTCCCTGCAACTAATGAAAAACTGTTTTTT
j_call: TRBJ2-2; d_call: NA; v_call: TRBV11-3; cdr3_aa: CASSLGSGKRHGELFF; cdr3_nt: TGTGCCAGCAGCTTAGGGTCGGGAAAGAGGCACGGGGAGCTGTTTTTT
j_call: TRBJ1-1; d_call: NA; v_call: TRBV7-2; cdr3_aa: CASSLNTGYTEAFF; cdr3_nt: TGTGCCAGCAGCTTAAACACCGGGTACACTGAAGCTTTCTTT
j_call: TRBJ2-7; d_call: TRBD2; v_call: TRBV6-5; cdr3_aa: CASSGGGYAYEQYF; cdr3_nt: TGTGCCAGCTCCGGGGGGGGGTACGCCTACGAGCAGTACTTC
j_call: TRBJ2-2; d_call: TRBD2; v_call: TRBV4-1; cdr3_aa: CASSPRLAPTTGELFF; cdr3_nt: TGCGCCAGCAGCCCTCGACTAGCCCCGACCACCGGGGAGCTGTTTTTT
j_call: TRBJ1-5; d_call: TRBD1; v_call: TRBV2; cdr3_aa: CASSGQGAQPQHF; cdr3_nt: TGTGCCAGCAGCGGACAGGGGGCTCAGCCCCAGCATTTT
j_call: TRBJ2-3; d_call: TRBD2; v_call: TRBV10-2; cdr3_aa: CASSETSGVGTQYF; cdr3_nt: TGCGCCAGCAGCGAAACTAGCGGGGTGGGTACGCAGTATTTT
j_call: TRBJ1-1; d_call: NA; v_call: TRBV6-5; cdr3_aa: CASSYGRSEAIF; cdr3_nt: TGTGCCAGCAGTTACGGGCGCAGTGAAGCTATCTTT
j_call: TRBJ2-3; d_call: TRBD2; v_call: TRBV7-2; cdr3_aa: CASSVSGGRADTQYF; cdr3_nt: TGTGCCAGCAGCGTTAGCGGGGGAAGGGCAGATACGCAGTATTTT
j_call: TRBJ2-7; d_call: TRBD2; v_call: TRBV30; cdr3_aa: CAWVAGGLAYEQYF; cdr3_nt: TGTGCCTGGGTCGCCGGTGGACTAGCCTACGAGCAGTACTTC
j_call: TRBJ2-1; d_call: TRBD2; v_call: TRBV5-1; cdr3_aa: CASSQPLAVYNEQFF; cdr3_nt: TGCGCCAGCAGCCAACCACTAGCGGTCTACAATGAGCAGTTCTTC
j_call: TRBJ2-5; d_call: TRBD1; v_call: TRBV30; cdr3_aa: CAWNQDRGQETQYF; cdr3_nt: TGTGCCTGGAACCAAGACAGGGGTCAAGAGACCCAGTACTTC
j_call: TRBJ2-3; d_call: TRBD1; v_call: TRBV5-6; cdr3_aa: CASSSTGGSRYF; cdr3_nt: TGTGCCAGCAGCTCGACAGGGGGCTCTCGGTATTTT
j_call: TRBJ1-1; d_call: TRBD1; v_call: TRBV5-4; cdr3_aa: CASGRQGREAEAFF; cdr3_nt: TGTGCCAGCGGCCGACAGGGGAGAGAAGCTGAAGCTTTCTTT
j_call: TRBJ2-7; d_call: TRBD2; v_call: TRBV7-2; cdr3_aa: CASSPAPSGSYEQYF; cdr3_nt: TGTGCCAGCAGCCCAGCCCCTAGCGGTTCCTACGAGCAGTACTTC
j_call: TRBJ2-7; d_call: TRBD1; v_call: TRBV27; cdr3_aa: CASRGQGDPRGYEQYF; cdr3_nt: TGTGCCAGCAGGGGACAGGGGGATCCCCGGGGGTACGAGCAGTACTTC
j_call: TRBJ1-1; d_call: NA; v_call: TRBV6-1; cdr3_aa: CASSEGSAGRTEAFF; cdr3_nt: TGTGCCAGCAGTGAAGGATCGGCAGGGAGGACTGAAGCTTTCTTT
j_call: TRBJ2-7; d_call: NA; v_call: TRBV6-4; cdr3_aa: CASSSGEQYF; cdr3_nt: TGTGCCAGCAGTTCAGGCGAGCAGTACTTC
j_call: TRBJ2-2; d_call: TRBD2; v_call: TRBV10-3; cdr3_aa: CAISATSDRGTGELFF; cdr3_nt: TGTGCCATCAGCGCTACTAGCGACCGGGGCACCGGGGAGCTGTTTTTT
j_call: TRBJ2-5; d_call: NA; v_call: TRBV6-1; cdr3_aa: CASSEHGTASETQYF; cdr3_nt: TGTGCCAGCAGTGAACACGGGACTGCCTCGGAGACCCAGTACTTC
j_call: TRBJ2-1; d_call: TRBD2; v_call: TRBV5-6; cdr3_aa: CASSPAWTRIGNEQFF; cdr3_nt: TGTGCCAGCAGCCCGGCGTGGACTAGAATTGGCAATGAGCAGTTCTTC
j_call: TRBJ2-1; d_call: TRBD2; v_call: TRBV2; cdr3_aa: CASSDRGREGLSKQFF; cdr3_nt: TGTGCCAGCAGTGATAGGGGGCGGGAGGGCCTAAGTAAGCAGTTCTTC
j_call: TRBJ1-1; d_call: TRBD1; v_call: TRBV4-2; cdr3_aa: CASSHGTGNTEAFF; cdr3_nt: TGTGCCAGCAGCCATGGGACAGGGAACACTGAAGCTTTCTTT
j_call: TRBJ1-1; d_call: NA; v_call: TRBV5-1; cdr3_aa: CASSLLAGDTEAFF; cdr3_nt: TGCGCCAGCAGCCTTCTCGCCGGGGACACTGAAGCTTTCTTT
j_call: TRBJ1-2; d_call: TRBD1; v_call: TRBV4-3; cdr3_aa: CASSQVDRADGYTF; cdr3_nt: TGCGCCAGCAGCCAAGTGGACAGGGCGGATGGCTACACCTTC
j_call: TRBJ2-7; d_call: TRBD2; v_call: TRBV6-1; cdr3_aa: CANGLAGTYEQYF; cdr3_nt: TGTGCCAACGGACTAGCGGGAACCTACGAGCAGTACTTC
j_call: TRBJ1-1; d_call: NA; v_call: TRBV10-3; cdr3_aa: CAISPNSLEAFF; cdr3_nt: TGTGCCATCAGTCCTAACAGCCTTGAAGCTTTCTTT
j_call: TRBJ2-7; d_call: NA; v_call: TRBV19; cdr3_aa: CASSSTGEGQYF; cdr3_nt: TGTGCCAGTAGTTCGACAGGGGAGGGGCAGTACTTC
j_call: TRBJ2-1; d_call: TRBD1; v_call: TRBV9; cdr3_aa: CASSPGDRNNEQFF; cdr3_nt: TGTGCCAGCAGCCCAGGGGACAGGAACAATGAGCAGTTCTTC
j_call: TRBJ1-1; d_call: NA; v_call: TRBV6-5; cdr3_aa: CASKTGGGTEAFF; cdr3_nt: TGTGCCAGCAAGACGGGGGGAGGGACTGAAGCTTTCTTT
j_call: TRBJ2-1; d_call: TRBD2; v_call: TRBV7-6; cdr3_aa: CASSSLGGATYNEQFF; cdr3_nt: TGTGCCAGCAGCTCGCTCGGGGGGGCAACCTACAATGAGCAGTTCTTC
j_call: TRBJ2-7; d_call: NA; v_call: TRBV4-3; cdr3_aa: CASSPEATGGDYEQYF; cdr3_nt: TGCGCCAGCAGCCCCGAAGCGACTGGCGGGGACTACGAGCAGTACTTC
j_call: TRBJ2-5; d_call: NA; v_call: TRBV7-3; cdr3_aa: CASSLGGPNQETQYF; cdr3_nt: TGTGCCAGCAGCTTAGGGGGCCCGAACCAAGAGACCCAGTACTTC
j_call: TRBJ2-1; d_call: TRBD2; v_call: TRBV19; cdr3_aa: CASSIAGLAGGNEQFF; cdr3_nt: TGTGCCAGTAGTATAGCCGGACTAGCGGGAGGGAATGAGCAGTTCTTC
j_call: TRBJ1-5; d_call: NA; v_call: TRBV5-6; cdr3_aa: CASSYGLNQPQHF; cdr3_nt: TGTGCCAGCAGCTACGGACTCAATCAGCCCCAGCATTTT
j_call: TRBJ2-3; d_call: TRBD2; v_call: TRBV7-6; cdr3_aa: CASSRGLAGNTDTQYF; cdr3_nt: TGTGCCAGCAGCCGTGGACTAGCGGGGAACACAGATACGCAGTATTTT
j_call: TRBJ2-3; d_call: NA; v_call: TRBV6-5; cdr3_aa: CATRGLTHGTDTQYF; cdr3_nt: TGTGCCACGAGGGGACTTACACATGGCACAGATACGCAGTATTTT
j_call: TRBJ1-1; d_call: NA; v_call: TRBV10-3; cdr3_aa: CAISELGAGAFF; cdr3_nt: TGTGCCATCAGTGAACTCGGCGCGGGGGCTTTCTTT
j_call: TRBJ2-7; d_call: NA; v_call: TRBV14; cdr3_aa: CASSVQGYEQYF; cdr3_nt: TGTGCCAGCAGCGTTCAGGGCTACGAGCAGTACTTC
j_call: TRBJ1-1; d_call: NA; v_call: TRBV2; cdr3_aa: CASSETPFSEAFF; cdr3_nt: TGTGCCAGCAGTGAGACACCTTTTTCGGAAGCTTTCTTT
j_call: TRBJ1-2; d_call: TRBD1; v_call: TRBV25-1; cdr3_aa: CATEQGANGYTF; cdr3_nt: TGTGCCACCGAACAGGGGGCTAATGGCTACACCTTC
j_call: TRBJ2-3; d_call: NA; v_call: TRBV29-1; cdr3_aa: CSVEHRVTDTQYF; cdr3_nt: TGCAGCGTTGAGCACAGAGTTACAGATACGCAGTATTTT
j_call: TRBJ2-7; d_call: TRBD1; v_call: TRBV7-8; cdr3_aa: CASSLVGQGEYEQYF; cdr3_nt: TGTGCCAGCAGCTTAGTGGGACAGGGTGAATACGAGCAGTACTTC
j_call: TRBJ2-7; d_call: NA; v_call: TRBV4-1; cdr3_aa: CASSQDLPYEQYF; cdr3_nt: TGCGCCAGCAGCCAAGATCTCCCCTACGAGCAGTACTTC
j_call: TRBJ2-4; d_call: TRBD2; v_call: TRBV19; cdr3_aa: CASSIDLWGGAKNIQYF; cdr3_nt: TGTGCCAGTAGTATAGATCTTTGGGGGGGGGCCAAAAACATTCAGTACTTC